A single sample is the source of the 32 T cell receptor beta chains below, sequenced in a study of identical twins. TCRdb called the 5' RACE reads again in MiXCR, with one record for every CDR3 protein. The data contain more than 650,000 distinct CDR3 sequences, around 5.7% of them singletons. The sequencing input was naive T cells sorted from blood. These receptors were taken from a man between 18 and 35 years old in good health.

This clonotype has more than one count but fewer than ten. V usage is TRBV19 and J usage is TRBJ2-1; no clear D gene. Trimming removed 6 bases at V and 0 bases at J, with 12 bases between. The CDR3 is made up of 15 amino acids. CDR1 is LNHDA and CDR2 is SQIVND in the germline V gene (reference sequence). The CDR3 coding sequence is TGTGCCAGTAGACCCGGTGGATACTCCTACAATGAGCAGTTCTTC. As protein: CASRPGGYSYNEQFF.

This clonotype showed up many times. J is TRBJ1-1 and V is TRBV12-3 or TRBV12-4; D is uncertain. V was shortened by 3 bases and J by 3 bases, with 5 bases between the two germline ends. The CDR3 contains 12 residues. DNA for the CDR3: TGTGCCAGCAGTTTGCGGTACACTGAAGCTTTCTTT. Its translation is CASSLRYTEAFF.

This clonotype was picked up many times. The chain couples TRBV5-1 to TRBJ2-6; TRBD1 might be the D (6 bases). The ends were cut back, 4 bases at V and 0 bases at J, with 11 bases in the middle. Germline lookup yields CDR1 SGHRS and CDR2 YFSETQ. This CDR3 has 16 residues. This CDR3 is CASSLGHSSGANVLTF. The CDR3 nucleotides read TGCGCCAGCAGCCTGGGACATTCCTCTGGGGCCAACGTCCTGACTTTC.

This clonotype was recorded at least ten times. This chain connects TRBV5-1 to TRBJ2-4; tentatively, D is TRBD2 (5 bases). From germline, CDR1 is SGHRS and CDR2 YFSETQ. The CDR3 is made up of 13 amino acids. V dropped 5 bases and J dropped 6 bases, with 12 bases sitting between them. The DNA for the CDR3 is TGCGCCAGCAGTACGGGGTATGGAAACATTCAGTACTTC. Amino acid sequence: CASSTGYGNIQYF.

This clonotype has ten or more counts. This chain links TRBV5-1 with TRBJ1-1, with a weak D call TRBD1 (6 bases). Germline CDR1 and CDR2: SGHRS and YFSETQ. This CDR3 region has 13 residues. Trimming removed 4 bases at V and 11 bases at J, with 18 bases between. For the CDR3, the DNA is TGCGCCAGCAGCCCGCTTAGGGGGGACGGTGCTTTCTTT. As protein: CASSPLRGDGAFF.

The genes are TRBV3-1 and TRBJ2-7; D uncertain. Germline-derived CDR1 and CDR2 are LGHDT and YNNKEL (reference sequence). V shed 4 bases and J shed 6 bases, with 13 bases lying between them. The CDR3 runs 13 residues. In DNA form, the CDR3 reads TGTGCCAGCAGCCGAGAAGGGTCCGTCGAGCAGTACGTC. Its translation is CASSREGSVEQYV.

The V gene is TRBV5-1, the J gene TRBJ2-1, with 11 bases lining up with TRBD2. The V gene's germline CDR1 is SGHRS and CDR2 YFSETQ. Trimming at V came to 1 base and at J to 0 bases, leaving 12 bases not matched to a gene. This CDR3 is built from 20 residues. The CDR3, as DNA: TGCGCCAGCAGCTTGTCCTTTAGCGGGAGGGCCGAGAGCTCCTACAATGAGCAGTTCTTC. Translated: CASSLSFSGRAESSYNEQFF.

This clonotype was seen at least ten times. This sequence joins TRBV2 and TRBJ2-2, with TRBD1 identical over 10 bases. This CDR3 contains 18 residues. The germline V gene encodes CDR1 SNHLY and CDR2 FYNNEI. V lost 2 bases and J lost 4; bases outside the gene matches: 10. The CDR3, as DNA: TGTGCCAGCAGTGAAACTAGACTTGGGACAGGGGCCACCGGGGAGCTGTTTTTT. It yields the protein CASSETRLGTGATGELFF.

This clonotype was detected many times. This sequence joins TRBV7-2 and TRBJ2-7, with 8 bases identical to TRBD1. V was clipped by 5 bases and J by 3 bases; unmatched bases: 9. Germline CDR1 reads SGHTA; CDR2 reads FQGNSA. This CDR3 has 15 residues. The CDR3 spells CASSRDRGRGYEQYF. The CDR3 region has the DNA TGTGCCAGCAGCCGCGACAGGGGCCGAGGCTACGAGCAGTACTTC.

V usage is TRBV15 and J usage is TRBJ1-2, with D hard to call. V gave up 2 bases and J gave up 6 bases, with 13 bases separating them. Germline lookup yields CDR1 LNHNV and CDR2 YYDKDF (reference sequence). This CDR3 region has 14 residues. The CDR3: CATSRPGARDGYTF. The CDR3, as DNA: TGTGCCACCAGCAGACCGGGAGCCCGGGATGGCTACACCTTC.

There are many counts of this clonotype. DNA for the CDR3: TGCAGTGCTAGAGGATGGGACAGGACAATCTATGGCTACACCTTC. Residues: CSARGWDRTIYGYTF. The V call is TRBV20-1, the J call TRBJ1-2; 8 bases fit TRBD1. CDR1 and CDR2 from the germline V gene are DFQATT and SNEGSKA (reference sequence). Trimming removed 1 base from V and 4 bases from J; junction bases left unmatched: 8. The CDR3 length is 15 residues.

This clonotype was observed many times. This chain links TRBV29-1 with TRBJ1-4; D uncertain. The CDR3 is made up of 13 amino acids. The germline V gene encodes CDR1 SQVTM and CDR2 ANQGSEA. Trimming left V 4 bases short and J 1 base short, with 7 bases between. CDR3 residues: CSVGARTNEKLFF. CDR3 in DNA: TGCAGCGTTGGGGCCCGAACTAATGAAAAACTGTTTTTT.

This clonotype was observed many times. The rearrangement links TRBV29-1 to TRBJ2-3, with 7 bases that match TRBD2. This CDR3 comprises 12 residues. The J segment lost 4 bases and the V segment lost 6 bases, leaving 4 bases of the junction unmatched. Germline CDR1 and CDR2: SQVTM and ANQGSEA. This chain's CDR3 is CSVDAGADTQYF. The CDR3 DNA sequence: TGCAGCGTGGATGCGGGAGCAGATACGCAGTATTTT.

V usage is TRBV30 and J usage is TRBJ2-7; D might be TRBD1 or TRBD2, each matching 5 bases. The CDR3 loop spans 14 amino acids. Germline CDR1 is GTSNPN and CDR2 is SVGIG (reference sequence). Trimming left V 2 bases short and J 2 bases short, with 13 bases between. The CDR3 nucleotides read TGTGCCTGGAGTACTGGGACCCAACCCTACGAGCAGTACTTC. Translation gives CAWSTGTQPYEQYF. The full variable domain, with the rest looked up from reference TRBV30 and TRBJ2-7, is SQTIHQWPATLVQPVGSPLSLECTVEGTSNPNLYWYRQAAGRGLQLLFYSVGIGQISSEVPQNLSASRPQDRQFILSSKKLLLSDSGFYLCAWSTGTQPYEQYFGPGTRLTVT.

This clonotype was observed at least ten times. This rearrangement joins TRBV10-3 to TRBJ1-1; the match to TRBD1 covers 7 bases. Germline V gene lookup returns CDR1 ENHRY and CDR2 SYGVKD. V shed 2 bases, J shed 4 bases, and the junction held 7 bases outside the gene matches. CDR3 length: 15 residues. CDR3 protein: CAISEEDRKGTEAFF. The CDR3, as DNA: TGTGCCATCAGTGAGGAGGACAGGAAGGGCACTGAAGCTTTCTTT.

As to this clonotype: Likely a read error: the CDR3 ends without its conserved phenylalanine or tryptophan. The rearrangement joins TRBV4-3 to TRBJ2-2; tentative D call: TRBD2 (5 bases). The CDR3 spans 15 residues. Trimming took off 5 bases at V and 7 bases at J, with 17 bases between the two ends. The V gene's germline CDR1 is LGHNA and CDR2 YSLEER. DNA of the CDR3: TGCGCCAGCAGCTCGTATCCCTTTGAGGGCGGGGAGCTGTTTTCT. Encoded protein: CASSSYPFEGGELFS.

This clonotype has ten or more counts. This chain uses TRBV20-1 with TRBJ2-1; 8 nucleotides align to TRBD2. The V segment lost 3 bases and the J segment 5 bases; nucleotides outside the gene matches: 15. The CDR3 is made up of 17 amino acids. The germline CDR1 and CDR2 sequences are DFQATT and SNEGSKA (reference sequence). The CDR3 bases are TGCAGTGCTAGGGGGAACCACCGGGAGGGCCGGAACAATGAGCAGTTCTTC. It encodes CSARGNHREGRNNEQFF.

This clonotype has at least ten counts. This chain uses TRBV10-2 with TRBJ1-1; D is unclear. This CDR3 spans 11 amino acids. The V and J ends lost 8 bases and 9 bases respectively, with 13 bases between them. Germline-derived CDR1 and CDR2 are WSHSY and SAAADI. This CDR3 reads CASGHSPKAFF. In DNA form, the CDR3 reads TGCGCCAGCGGGCATAGCCCAAAAGCTTTCTTT.

This clonotype was recorded at least ten times. The chain joins TRBV11-2 to TRBJ2-5, with 7 bases that match TRBD2. Unmatched junction bases numbered 14, after V lost 5 bases and J lost 5 bases. The CDR3 length is 16 residues. Germline CDR1 reads SGHAT; CDR2 reads FQNNGV. The CDR3 bases are TGTGCCAGCAGCACGGGGAGGGGAACCCTAAGGGAGACCCAGTACTTC. Translated, it gives CASSTGRGTLRETQYF.

In this sample, this clonotype turned up a few times. V gene TRBV6-1 combines with J gene TRBJ2-7; TRBD2 matches at 7 bases. From germline, CDR1 is MNHNS and CDR2 SASEGT. CDR3 length equals 13 residues. V lost 8 bases, J lost 3 bases, and 7 bases stayed unmatched. The CDR3 DNA sequence: TGTGCCAGCTTGGGGAGGGGCCTCTACGAGCAGTACTTC. The encoded protein is CASLGRGLYEQYF.

This clonotype was detected a few times. The chain couples TRBV25-1 to TRBJ1-1, with 10 positions matching TRBD1. Trimming took 2 bases from V and 5 from J; bases not matched to a gene: 8. Germline V gene data show CDR1 as MGHDK and CDR2 as SYGVNS. The CDR3 length is 16 residues. CDR3 protein: CASSERTGGSRTEAFF. In nucleotides, the CDR3 is TGTGCCAGCAGTGAAAGGACAGGGGGGAGTCGGACTGAAGCTTTCTTT.

The table lists this clonotype with many counts. This sequence joins TRBV6-5 and TRBJ2-7; the D gene is possibly TRBD2 (6 bases). This CDR3 spans 14 amino acids. V was pared by 0 bases and J by 6 bases, with 12 bases between. Germline V gene data show CDR1 as MNHEY and CDR2 as SVGAGI. The CDR3 DNA follows: TGTGCCAGCAGTTACTCGATGACTAGTGTCGAGCAGTACTTC. Its translation is CASSYSMTSVEQYF.

Ten or more counts support this clonotype. This rearrangement joins TRBV20-1 to TRBJ2-1; no reliable D call. V was trimmed by 3 bases and J by 0 bases, leaving 6 bases between them. Germline V gene lookup returns CDR1 DFQATT and CDR2 SNEGSKA (reference sequence). This CDR3 has 13 amino acids. For the CDR3, the DNA is TGCAGTGCTAGCGGGCCCTCCTACAATGAGCAGTTCTTC. Translated, it gives CSASGPSYNEQFF.

The chain combines TRBV20-1 with TRBJ2-1; D is possibly TRBD2 (7 bases). CDR3 length: 15 residues. V was clipped by 1 base and J by 9 bases, with 19 bases between them. Germline CDR1 DFQATT, CDR2 SNEGSKA (reference sequence). This chain's CDR3 is CSARGNTQGGVEQFF. Here the CDR3 DNA reads TGCAGTGCTAGAGGGAACACACAAGGGGGGGTTGAGCAGTTCTTC.

This clonotype has a count of ten or more. V usage is TRBV10-3 and J usage is TRBJ2-6; TRBD1 is a possible D gene (5 bases). This CDR3 is 18 amino acids long. The germline V and J ends were trimmed by 4 bases and 2 bases, with 18 bases remaining between them. The germline V gene encodes CDR1 ENHRY and CDR2 SYGVKD. CDR3 in amino acids: CAISGTNRISTGANVLTF. The CDR3 DNA reads as TGTGCCATCAGTGGGACGAACAGGATCTCCACTGGGGCCAACGTCCTGACTTTC.

This chain uses TRBV18 with TRBJ1-3; no clear D gene. The germline V gene encodes CDR1 KGHSH and CDR2 LQKENI. Trimming took 1 base from V and 4 from J, leaving 17 bases between them. There are 17 residues in the CDR3. The CDR3 sequence is CASSPLSDDTLGNTIYF. The CDR3 DNA reads as TGTGCCAGCTCACCACTTTCTGATGACACACTAGGAAACACCATATATTTT.

This clonotype was observed many times. The V gene is TRBV12-3 or TRBV12-4, the J gene TRBJ2-2, with D uncertain. This CDR3 region has 13 residues. Deletions cut 5 bases from V and 5 bases from J, with 9 bases between. The CDR3, as DNA: TGTGCCAGCAGTACTGGTCTGACCGGGGAGCTGTTTTTT. Protein sequence: CASSTGLTGELFF.

The gene calls are TRBV7-8 and TRBJ2-1; 12 nucleotides align to TRBD2. This CDR3 is built from 20 residues. V was pared by 1 base and J by 0 bases, with 10 bases of the junction left unmatched. Germline loops: CDR1 SGHVS, CDR2 FQNEAQ. CDR3 DNA: TGTGCCAGCAGCTTAGTGGTGACTAGCGGGAGCCTCAGCTCCTACAATGAGCAGTTCTTC. Amino acid sequence: CASSLVVTSGSLSSYNEQFF.

This clonotype was observed a handful of times. Here the CDR3 reads CSAGDRTDTQYF. The DNA for the CDR3 is TGCAGTGCTGGGGACAGAACAGATACGCAGTATTTT. The chain is built from TRBV20-1 and TRBJ2-3; 7 positions match TRBD1. Germline V gene sequence: CDR1 DFQATT, CDR2 SNEGSKA (reference sequence). V shed 5 bases, J shed 3 bases, and the junction held 2 bases outside the gene matches. The CDR3 extends over 12 amino acids.

The chain recombines TRBV6-1 with TRBJ2-1; no definite D call. The ends were cut back, 6 bases at V and 0 bases at J, with 9 bases in the middle. There are 14 residues in the CDR3. Per the germline V gene, CDR1 is MNHNS and CDR2 is SASEGT. This chain's CDR3 is CASRTASSYNEQFF. CDR3 DNA sequence: TGTGCCAGCAGAACTGCCAGCTCCTACAATGAGCAGTTCTTC.

In the case of this clonotype: Since a much larger clone is just one base distant, this may be a read error. The V gene is TRBV29-1, the J gene TRBJ2-5; 8 bases match TRBD1. V lost 6 bases to trimming and J lost 0 bases; unmatched junction nucleotides: 9. Germline values: CDR1 SQVTM, CDR2 ANQGSEA. This CDR3 has 15 amino acids. For the CDR3, the DNA is TGCAGCGTGTGGACAGGGTTGGTGTACCAAGAGACCCAGTACTTC. Its translation is CSVWTGLVYQETQYF.

This clonotype was seen at least ten times. The chain uses TRBV20-1 and TRBJ2-1; 8 bases agree with TRBD2. V was clipped by 0 bases and J by 7 bases; unmatched bases: 11. The CDR3 covers 16 residues. Germline V CDR1 and CDR2: DFQATT, SNEGSKA (reference sequence). The CDR3 nucleotides read TGCAGTGCTAGAGATACCCGGGGGACTAGAGTTAATGAGCAGTTCTTC. Protein sequence: CSARDTRGTRVNEQFF.